The present T cell receptor beta chain was sequenced within a study of OX40 agonist ivuxolimab in advanced cancers. The ends were cut back, 0 bases at V and 1 base at J, with 4 bases in the middle. The CDR3 length is 13 residues. CDR1 SGHRS and CDR2 YFSETQ come from the germline V gene. Profiled with immunoSEQ multiplex PCR; TCRdb holds only in-frame clones, not every one. The sample has approximately 97,000 clones, roughly nine tenths seen once; the top ten hold 5.5%. The material was CD4+ or CD8+ T cells sorted from blood, obtained in a trial of the OX40 agonist ivuxolimab. This clonotype originated in an adult with an advanced solid tumor such as melanoma, head and neck, liver or kidney cancer. V and J are TRBV5-1 and TRBJ1-2; D is undetermined. The CDR3 sequence is CASSLESNYGYTF. CDR3 bases: TGCGCCAGCAGCTTGGAGAGTAACTATGGCTACACCTTC.